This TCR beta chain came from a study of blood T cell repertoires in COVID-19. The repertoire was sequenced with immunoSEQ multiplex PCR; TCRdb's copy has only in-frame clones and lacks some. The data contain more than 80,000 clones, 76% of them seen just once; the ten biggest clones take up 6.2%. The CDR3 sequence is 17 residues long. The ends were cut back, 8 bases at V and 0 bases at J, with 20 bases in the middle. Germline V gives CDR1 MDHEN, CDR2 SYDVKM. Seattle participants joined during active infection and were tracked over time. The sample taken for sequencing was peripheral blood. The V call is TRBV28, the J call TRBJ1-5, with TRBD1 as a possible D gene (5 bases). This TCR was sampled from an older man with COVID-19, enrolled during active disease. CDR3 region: CASRPGDLPDSNQPQHF. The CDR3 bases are TGTGCCAGCCGCCCGGGGGACCTACCAGATAGCAATCAGCCCCAGCATTTT. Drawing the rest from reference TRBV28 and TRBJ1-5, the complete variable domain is DVKVTQSSRYLVKRTGEKVFLECVQDMDHENMFWYRQDPGLGLRLIYFSYDVKMKEKGDIPEGYSVSREKKERFSLILESASTNQTSMYLCASRPGDLPDSNQPQHFGDGTRLSIL.